This TCR beta chain was captured by sequencing in a study of cytomegalovirus exposure and HLA in healthy donors. Trimming cost V 2 bases and J 4 bases; bases outside gene matches: 6. Germline-derived CDR1 and CDR2 are SGDLS and YYNGEE. The CDR3 has 15 amino acids. The primer mix had 60 Vbeta and 13 Jbeta primers. Data came from immunoSEQ multiplex PCR; TCRdb stores just in-frame clones and leaves some out. This sample yields some 150,000 clones, of which approximately 70% are seen a single time; under 2.5% belongs to the top ten. Study-level results: A later analysis found most CMV-associated TCR beta chains apparently HLA-restricted. Several top significant clusters appeared, in a later analysis, to be linked to common viral pathogens. One variant, a missense change in DCLRE1C, was linked in a later analysis to TCR beta V- and J-gene trimming. Sequence variants that were highly shared formed a cluster that was likely a sequencing artifact.

Notes on this clone: Its antigen is not identified. The same CDR3 also results from other DNA sequences found in this sample.

The receptor comes from a human donor in good health. Sequencing was carried out using PBMCs. The chain recombines TRBV9 with TRBJ2-3, with TRBD1 matching 8 bases. The CDR3 loop is CASSVQGAGADTQYF. CDR3 DNA: TGTGCCAGCAGCGTTCAGGGGGCGGGCGCAGATACGCAGTATTTT. The variable domain in full, completed from reference TRBV9 and TRBJ2-3, reads DSGVTQTPKHLITATGQRVTLRCSPRSGDLSVYWYQQSLDQGLQFLIQYYNGEERAKGNILERFSAQQFPDLHSELNLSSLELGDSALYFCASSVQGAGADTQYFGPGTRLTVL.